This T cell receptor beta chain was recorded in a study of T cells in Graves' hyperthyroidism and ophthalmopathy. Study-level findings and limits: Ophthalmopathy onset followed model prediction by a median about seven months.

A patient was excluded if there was uncontrolled infection, other autoimmune disease, pregnancy or lactation. Used for diagnoses were clinical symptoms, serum thyroxine and TRAb, thyroid ultrasound and orbital computed tomography. This clonotype was recorded at least ten times. What it recognizes is unknown. Template material for amplifying TCR beta CDR3 regions consisted of RNA transcripts. The study used the HTBI primer set for a first-round RT-PCR of the TCR CDR3. TCRdb ran MiXCR on the multiplex PCR reads and lists one entry per CDR3 protein. The table lists under 350,000 distinct CDR3 sequences, about 17% of them singletons, with approximately 60% in the top ten. This CDR3 spans 14 amino acids. V was shortened by 6 bases and J by 5 bases, with 18 bases between the two germline ends. Germline CDR1 DFQATT, CDR2 SNEGSKA (reference sequence).

This chain uses TRBV20-1 with TRBJ2-3; D may be TRBD1 (5 bases). The TCR originated in a woman aged 55-70 years with Graves' ophthalmopathy. The material sequenced was blood. The CDR3 loop is CSAERHLDRDTQYF. The CDR3 DNA reads as TGCAGTGCCGAAAGACACCTAGACAGAGATACGCAGTATTTT.